Listed below are T cell receptor beta chains from one sample, sequenced in a study of beta chain features in type 1 diabetes. The repertoire was sequenced with immunoSEQ multiplex PCR; TCRdb's copy has only in-frame clones and lacks some. The sample holds 900,000 or so clones; roughly a sixth are singletons and the top ten take 0.02% to 0.03%. The sequenced sample was naive CD4+ T cells from blood. Every receptor here comes from a woman between 18 and 29 years old in good health. The CDR3 runs from the conserved cysteine through the conserved F or W. The order of the fields is V gene, clone size, J gene, CDR3 protein. Clone size is shown for a subset of rows, as once, few, many or a class of expanded clone.

TRBV29-1	few	TRBJ1-1	CSVESVLNTEAFF
TRBV5-1	-	TRBJ2-6	CASSFQGRLTSGANVLTF
TRBV5-5	few	TRBJ2-7	CASSLLSGNREQYF
TRBV18	-	TRBJ2-7	CASSPVPGPNYEQYF
TRBV28	-	TRBJ2-3	CASRASTDTQYF
TRBV5-1	-	TRBJ2-7	CASQQGATYEQYF
TRBV9	few	TRBJ2-7	CASSLSGTDPTRQYF
TRBV6-1	-	TRBJ2-2	CASSVGFTGELFF
TRBV9	few	TRBJ1-1	CATSGGTEAFF
TRBV29-1	few	TRBJ1-5	CSVRTAGLGPQHF
TRBV28	few	TRBJ2-1	CASSSGTGAYEQFF
TRBV7-2	few	TRBJ1-5	CASSKVFANQPQHF
TRBV29-1	-	TRBJ2-3	CSVGLTSTDTQYF
TRBV5-6	few	TRBJ1-1	CASSLTSGNTEAFF
TRBV18	once	TRBJ1-5	CASSPDRYQPQHF
TRBV5-1	few	TRBJ2-2	CASSFGTSLVGELFF
TRBV7-9	-	TRBJ2-7	CASSLGPEFEQYF
TRBV4-3	-	TRBJ2-5	CASSPGLAGGQETQYF
TRBV9	-	TRBJ2-7	CASSGGTPGSYEQYF
TRBV28	-	TRBJ1-6	CASSFSSSPLHF